These 9 T cell receptor beta chains originate from one sample sequenced in a study of blood T cell repertoires in COVID-19. The method was immunoSEQ multiplex PCR; TCRdb's version includes in-frame clones alone and lacks a portion of them. Here the sample spans 250,000 to 350,000 clones, 80% to 90% being singletons. The sample was peripheral blood. The receptors come from a woman aged 50 to 65 with acute or convalescent COVID-19.

The chain recombines TRBV19 with TRBJ2-2, with D perhaps matching TRBD2 (5 bases). Per the germline V gene, CDR1 is LNHDA and CDR2 is SQIVND (reference sequence). The CDR3 extends over 17 amino acids. The germline V and J ends were trimmed by 7 bases and 1 base, with 19 bases remaining between them. Here the CDR3 DNA reads TGTGCCAGTAAGATTCTACGTCCGGACTGGAACACCGGGGAGCTGTTTTTT. This sequence encodes CASKILRPDWNTGELFF.

V and J are TRBV14 and TRBJ2-2, with 8 nucleotides matching TRBD1. V trimming: 0 bases; J trimming: 6 bases; junction bases outside the gene matches: 6. The CDR3 extends over 16 amino acids. CDR1 is SGHDN, CDR2 FVKESK, per germline. CDR3: CASSQDQGALAGELFF. CDR3 DNA: TGTGCCAGCAGCCAAGATCAGGGGGCCTTGGCCGGGGAGCTGTTTTTT.

This clone was observed once. The chain recombines TRBV5-1 with TRBJ2-1, with 8 bases fitting TRBD1. The length of the CDR3 is 14 residues. The germline V gene encodes CDR1 SGHRS and CDR2 YFSETQ. Unmatched junction bases numbered 5, after V lost 6 bases and J lost 3 bases. CDR3: CASTTGGVYNEQFF. Here the CDR3 DNA reads TGCGCCAGCACCACAGGGGGTGTCTACAATGAGCAGTTCTTC.

The chain has TRBV29-1 and TRBJ2-7, with 8 nucleotides matching TRBD2. J gave up 3 bases and V 1 base, and 8 bases lay outside the gene matches. Looked up from germline, CDR1 is SQVTM and CDR2 is ANQGSEA. The CDR3 covers 15 residues. This CDR3 reads CSVEARNSGNYEQYF. DNA for the CDR3: TGCAGCGTTGAAGCCCGTAATAGCGGGAACTACGAGCAGTACTTC.

This clone was seen once. The J gene is TRBJ2-1, the V gene TRBV11-2; possibly TRBD2 for D (5 bases). CDR3 size: 16 residues. V was clipped by 4 bases and J by 9 bases, with 22 bases between them. Germline-derived CDR1 and CDR2 are SGHAT and FQNNGV. The CDR3 DNA follows: TGTGCCAGCAGCTCCCGTCTGGCCCTCCCTCGGGGTGAGCAGTTCTTC. This codes for CASSSRLALPRGEQFF.

The chain has TRBV30 and TRBJ1-1, with TRBD1 as a possible D gene (6 bases). Trimming shortened V by 7 bases and J by 2 bases, and 14 bases separated the two germline ends. CDR1 GTSNPN and CDR2 SVGIG come from the germline V gene (reference sequence). The CDR3 has 13 amino acids. The DNA of the CDR3 is TGTGCCTACCCGGGACAAATTAACACTGAAGCTTTCTTT. Translating gives CAYPGQINTEAFF.

This clone was seen just once. The V and J genes are TRBV2 and TRBJ1-5; TRBD1 matches at 9 bases. Looked up from germline, CDR1 is SNHLY and CDR2 is FYNNEI. The ends lost 4 bases at V and 1 base at J; junction bases unmatched: 14. The CDR3 runs to 19 residues. The CDR3: CASSGPIKTGTGSNQPQHF. For the CDR3, the DNA is TGTGCCAGCAGTGGTCCTATCAAGACAGGGACAGGGAGCAATCAGCCCCAGCATTTT. Together with reference TRBV2 and TRBJ1-5, the CDR3 gives the full variable domain: EPEVTQTPSHQVTQMGQEVILRCVPISNHLYFYWYRQILGQKVEFLVSFYNNEISEKSEIFDDQFSVERPDGSNFTLKIRSTKLEDSAMYFCASSGPIKTGTGSNQPQHFGDGTRLSIL.

The chain links TRBV10-2 to TRBJ2-1, with 12 bases lining up with TRBD2. The V and J ends lost 3 bases and 11 bases, in that order; junction bases with no gene match: 11. Germline lookup yields CDR1 WSHSY and CDR2 SAAADI. The CDR3 covers 16 residues. The CDR3, as DNA: TGCGCCAGCAGTGAACCACCTAGCGGGGGGGCTCTACAGCAGTTCTTC. Residues: CASSEPPSGGALQQFF.

The J gene is TRBJ1-6, the V gene TRBV3-1 (or the pseudogene TRBV3-2); D gene ambiguous. This CDR3 has 13 residues. Germline CDR1 and CDR2: LGHDT and YNNKEL (reference sequence). V lost 3 bases, J lost 5 bases, and 5 bases lay in between. The CDR3 reads CASSQSDNSPLHF. The CDR3 coding sequence is TGTGCCAGCAGCCAGTCAGATAATTCACCCCTCCACTTT.